This is a list of T cell receptor beta chains from one sample in a study of identical twins. TCRdb fed the 5' RACE reads into MiXCR, producing one record per CDR3 protein. The sample holds around 480,000 distinct CDR3 sequences; around an eighth are singletons and the top ten take approximately 0.98%. This sample was also put to use in a study of yellow fever vaccine responses in identical twins.

Sample: CD4+ T cells sorted from blood. The receptor source for this set is a young woman in good health. The CDR3 runs from the conserved cysteine through the conserved F or W. Fields, in order: V gene, D gene, J gene, clone size, CDR3 protein, CDR3 DNA. A D gene is named only where the DNA matches it firmly. Some rows mark clone size as missing; the rest say once, few, many or name a class of expanded clone.

V gene: TRBV10-2
D gene: -
J gene: TRBJ2-1
clone size: -
CDR3 protein: CATESSGVNEQFF
CDR3 DNA: TGCGCCACCGAATCCTCAGGGGTAAATGAGCAGTTCTTC

V gene: TRBV18
D gene: TRBD1
J gene: TRBJ2-7
clone size: once
CDR3 protein: CASSERTGGRYEQYF
CDR3 DNA: TGTGCCAGCTCAGAGAGGACAGGGGGCAGGTACGAGCAGTACTTC

V gene: TRBV6-1
D gene: -
J gene: TRBJ2-2
clone size: few
CDR3 protein: CASSRYRDRGELFF
CDR3 DNA: TGTGCCAGCAGTCGATACAGGGATCGAGGGGAGCTGTTTTTT

V gene: TRBV19
D gene: TRBD2
J gene: TRBJ2-5
clone size: few
CDR3 protein: CASSIRLAGVETQYF
CDR3 DNA: TGTGCCAGTAGTATACGCCTAGCGGGGGTGGAGACCCAGTACTTC

V gene: TRBV5-1
D gene: -
J gene: TRBJ2-5
clone size: -
CDR3 protein: CASSPLSRGETQYF
CDR3 DNA: TGCGCCAGCAGCCCCCTATCTAGGGGAGAGACCCAGTACTTC

V gene: TRBV5-6
D gene: TRBD2
J gene: TRBJ2-2
clone size: few
CDR3 protein: CASSKLAGSTGELFF
CDR3 DNA: TGTGCCAGCAGCAAACTAGCGGGGAGCACCGGGGAGCTGTTTTTT

V gene: TRBV19
D gene: -
J gene: TRBJ1-5
clone size: -
CDR3 protein: CASSIKVTGNQPQHF
CDR3 DNA: TGTGCCAGTAGTATAAAGGTGACAGGCAATCAGCCCCAGCATTTT

V gene: TRBV29-1
D gene: -
J gene: TRBJ2-7
clone size: -
CDR3 protein: CSVQSLGYEQYF
CDR3 DNA: TGCAGCGTCCAAAGCCTGGGTTACGAGCAGTACTTC

V gene: TRBV12-3/TRBV12-4
D gene: TRBD2
J gene: TRBJ2-7
clone size: few
CDR3 protein: CASSMGLAFYEQYF
CDR3 DNA: TGTGCCAGCAGTATGGGACTAGCTTTCTACGAGCAGTACTTC

V gene: TRBV5-1
D gene: -
J gene: TRBJ2-2
clone size: -
CDR3 protein: CASSFSLAAGELFF
CDR3 DNA: TGCGCCAGCAGCTTTTCACTTGCGGCCGGGGAGCTGTTTTTT

V gene: TRBV2
D gene: -
J gene: TRBJ1-2
clone size: -
CDR3 protein: CASSVAILFGYTF
CDR3 DNA: TGTGCCAGCAGTGTAGCGATCCTATTTGGCTACACCTTC

V gene: TRBV24-1
D gene: -
J gene: TRBJ2-7
clone size: -
CDR3 protein: CATPPDSGSHYEQYF
CDR3 DNA: TGTGCCACCCCACCCGACAGCGGGTCCCACTACGAGCAGTACTTC

V gene: TRBV6-5
D gene: -
J gene: TRBJ1-1
clone size: -
CDR3 protein: CASSYFSNTEAFF
CDR3 DNA: TGTGCCAGCAGTTACTTTTCGAACACTGAAGCTTTCTTT

V gene: TRBV10-3
D gene: TRBD2
J gene: TRBJ2-1
clone size: few
CDR3 protein: CAITAASGREYNEQFF
CDR3 DNA: TGTGCCATCACGGCCGCTAGCGGGAGGGAATACAATGAGCAGTTCTTC

V gene: TRBV20-1
D gene: -
J gene: TRBJ1-5
clone size: -
CDR3 protein: CSARLGPGPQHF
CDR3 DNA: TGCAGTGCTAGGTTAGGTCCCGGGCCCCAGCATTTT

V gene: TRBV7-8
D gene: -
J gene: TRBJ2-7
clone size: many
CDR3 protein: CASSLSLAPSEQYF
CDR3 DNA: TGTGCCAGCAGCTTAAGCCTAGCGCCAAGCGAGCAGTACTTC

V gene: TRBV20-1
D gene: -
J gene: TRBJ2-4
clone size: -
CDR3 protein: CSAHLGRGLAKNIQYF
CDR3 DNA: TGCAGTGCCCACCTTGGGCGGGGATTAGCCAAAAACATTCAGTACTTC

V gene: TRBV12-3/TRBV12-4
D gene: -
J gene: TRBJ2-2
clone size: many
CDR3 protein: CASSLSSITGELFF
CDR3 DNA: TGTGCCAGCAGTTTGTCTAGCATCACCGGGGAGCTGTTTTTT

V gene: TRBV2
D gene: TRBD1
J gene: TRBJ2-5
clone size: -
CDR3 protein: CASSEAGQGAWTETQYF
CDR3 DNA: TGTGCCAGCAGTGAAGCGGGTCAGGGGGCTTGGACAGAGACCCAGTACTTC

V gene: TRBV24-1
D gene: -
J gene: TRBJ2-1
clone size: many
CDR3 protein: CATSGTAYNEQFF
CDR3 DNA: TGTGCCACCAGTGGGACAGCCTACAATGAGCAGTTCTTC

V gene: TRBV5-1
D gene: -
J gene: TRBJ2-7
clone size: -
CDR3 protein: CASSFSLGRFEQYF
CDR3 DNA: TGCGCCAGCAGCTTTTCCTTAGGCAGGTTCGAGCAGTACTTC

V gene: TRBV2
D gene: -
J gene: TRBJ2-5
clone size: few
CDR3 protein: CASSGNGQETQYF
CDR3 DNA: TGTGCCAGCAGCGGGAACGGCCAAGAGACCCAGTACTTC

V gene: TRBV10-3
D gene: TRBD1
J gene: TRBJ2-3
clone size: -
CDR3 protein: CAIRQGQSSTDTQYF
CDR3 DNA: TGTGCCATCCGCCAGGGACAGTCTAGCACAGATACGCAGTATTTT

V gene: TRBV20-1
D gene: -
J gene: TRBJ2-1
clone size: -
CDR3 protein: CSARGGGPYNEQFF
CDR3 DNA: TGCAGTGCTAGGGGAGGGGGCCCCTACAATGAGCAGTTCTTC

V gene: TRBV4-2
D gene: -
J gene: TRBJ2-3
clone size: -
CDR3 protein: CASSQSAGGTDTQYF
CDR3 DNA: TGTGCCAGCAGCCAATCCGCCGGTGGCACAGATACGCAGTATTTT

V gene: TRBV6-2/TRBV6-3
D gene: TRBD2
J gene: TRBJ2-1
clone size: few
CDR3 protein: CASSYAGLAGRYNEQFF
CDR3 DNA: TGTGCCAGCAGTTACGCTGGGTTAGCGGGCCGCTACAATGAGCAGTTCTTC

V gene: TRBV7-2
D gene: -
J gene: TRBJ2-7
clone size: few
CDR3 protein: CASSLGPGLVQYF
CDR3 DNA: TGTGCCAGCAGCTTAGGACCCGGGTTGGTGCAGTACTTC

V gene: TRBV20-1
D gene: TRBD1
J gene: TRBJ2-3
clone size: -
CDR3 protein: CSATDRRRGTDTQYF
CDR3 DNA: TGCAGTGCTACGGACAGGCGGCGGGGCACAGATACGCAGTATTTT

V gene: TRBV11-3
D gene: TRBD1
J gene: TRBJ2-5
clone size: -
CDR3 protein: CASSTSFGRGLETQYF
CDR3 DNA: TGTGCCAGCAGTACGAGTTTCGGCAGGGGGCTTGAGACCCAGTACTTC

V gene: TRBV6-5
D gene: -
J gene: TRBJ2-3
clone size: -
CDR3 protein: CASSYSGLAIGTDTQYF
CDR3 DNA: TGTGCCAGCAGTTACTCAGGGCTAGCTATTGGCACAGATACGCAGTATTTT

V gene: TRBV29-1
D gene: TRBD1
J gene: TRBJ2-7
clone size: many
CDR3 protein: CSVGQGSYEQYF
CDR3 DNA: TGCAGCGTTGGACAGGGCTCCTACGAGCAGTACTTC

V gene: TRBV7-2
D gene: -
J gene: TRBJ2-7
clone size: few
CDR3 protein: CASSLMKGYEQYF
CDR3 DNA: TGTGCCAGCAGCTTAATGAAGGGTTACGAGCAGTACTTC

V gene: TRBV5-1
D gene: TRBD2
J gene: TRBJ2-2
clone size: -
CDR3 protein: CASSLVAGLNTGELFF
CDR3 DNA: TGCGCCAGCAGCTTGGTAGCGGGCCTGAACACCGGGGAGCTGTTTTTT

V gene: TRBV20-1
D gene: -
J gene: TRBJ2-2
clone size: few
CDR3 protein: CSARAPTRGRYIGELFF
CDR3 DNA: TGCAGTGCTAGAGCCCCGACCCGAGGCAGATACATCGGGGAGCTGTTTTTT

V gene: TRBV11-2
D gene: -
J gene: TRBJ2-5
clone size: few
CDR3 protein: CASTKRGFREAETQYF
CDR3 DNA: TGTGCCAGCACCAAAAGAGGCTTCAGGGAGGCAGAGACCCAGTACTTC

V gene: TRBV5-6
D gene: -
J gene: TRBJ2-5
clone size: -
CDR3 protein: CASSFMLGGITQETQYF
CDR3 DNA: TGTGCCAGCAGCTTTATGTTGGGCGGGATCACCCAAGAGACCCAGTACTTC

V gene: TRBV7-6
D gene: -
J gene: TRBJ1-4
clone size: -
CDR3 protein: CASSFKAAGTGTNEKLFF
CDR3 DNA: TGTGCCAGCAGCTTTAAAGCGGCAGGGACGGGAACTAATGAAAAACTGTTTTTT

V gene: TRBV5-1
D gene: TRBD2
J gene: TRBJ2-3
clone size: few
CDR3 protein: CASSLVAGVVDTQYF
CDR3 DNA: TGCGCCAGCAGCTTGGTAGCGGGAGTGGTAGATACGCAGTATTTT

V gene: TRBV4-2
D gene: TRBD1
J gene: TRBJ2-6
clone size: many
CDR3 protein: CASSQDPGRGQSRANVLTF
CDR3 DNA: TGTGCCAGCAGCCAAGATCCCGGCAGGGGGCAGAGTAGGGCCAACGTCCTGACTTTC

V gene: TRBV10-1
D gene: TRBD2
J gene: TRBJ2-7
clone size: few
CDR3 protein: CASSVSGRAGNYEQYF
CDR3 DNA: TGCGCCAGCAGTGTTAGCGGGAGGGCCGGAAACTACGAGCAGTACTTC

V gene: TRBV5-3
D gene: TRBD1
J gene: TRBJ2-2
clone size: -
CDR3 protein: CARSLAGGTFHTYTGELFF
CDR3 DNA: TGTGCCAGAAGCTTGGCAGGGGGCACTTTTCACACCTACACCGGGGAGCTGTTTTTT

V gene: TRBV7-8
D gene: -
J gene: TRBJ1-1
clone size: -
CDR3 protein: CASSAPVTGNTEAFF
CDR3 DNA: TGTGCCAGCAGCGCCCCGGTGACAGGGAACACTGAAGCTTTCTTT

V gene: TRBV5-1
D gene: -
J gene: TRBJ2-1
clone size: many
CDR3 protein: CASSLVDSEQFF
CDR3 DNA: TGCGCCAGCAGCTTGGTGGACAGCGAGCAGTTCTTC

V gene: TRBV11-2
D gene: TRBD1
J gene: TRBJ2-6
clone size: few
CDR3 protein: CASSSRLGGGSGANVLTF
CDR3 DNA: TGTGCCAGCAGCTCCCGGTTAGGGGGCGGCTCTGGGGCCAACGTCCTGACTTTC

V gene: TRBV6-2/TRBV6-3
D gene: TRBD2
J gene: TRBJ2-1
clone size: few
CDR3 protein: CASSGETSGLYNEQFF
CDR3 DNA: TGTGCCAGCAGTGGCGAGACTAGCGGGCTTTACAATGAGCAGTTCTTC

V gene: TRBV7-9
D gene: -
J gene: TRBJ2-3
clone size: -
CDR3 protein: CASSLQGGDYPDTQYF
CDR3 DNA: TGTGCCAGCAGCCTCCAGGGGGGGGACTACCCCGATACGCAGTATTTT

V gene: TRBV3-1
D gene: -
J gene: TRBJ2-3
clone size: few
CDR3 protein: CASSQESGDSSDTQYF
CDR3 DNA: TGTGCCAGCAGCCAAGAATCGGGCGATAGCTCAGATACGCAGTATTTT

V gene: TRBV7-2
D gene: TRBD1
J gene: TRBJ1-1
clone size: -
CDR3 protein: CASSLAGGRGNTEAFF
CDR3 DNA: TGTGCCAGCAGCTTAGCAGGGGGCCGGGGGAACACTGAAGCTTTCTTT

V gene: TRBV3-1
D gene: TRBD2
J gene: TRBJ2-7
clone size: few
CDR3 protein: CASSPRTSGGAYEQYF
CDR3 DNA: TGTGCCAGCAGCCCGAGGACTAGCGGGGGGGCTTACGAGCAGTACTTC

V gene: TRBV29-1
D gene: TRBD1
J gene: TRBJ2-5
clone size: few
CDR3 protein: CSVARQGQETQYF
CDR3 DNA: TGCAGCGTTGCCAGACAGGGCCAAGAGACCCAGTACTTC